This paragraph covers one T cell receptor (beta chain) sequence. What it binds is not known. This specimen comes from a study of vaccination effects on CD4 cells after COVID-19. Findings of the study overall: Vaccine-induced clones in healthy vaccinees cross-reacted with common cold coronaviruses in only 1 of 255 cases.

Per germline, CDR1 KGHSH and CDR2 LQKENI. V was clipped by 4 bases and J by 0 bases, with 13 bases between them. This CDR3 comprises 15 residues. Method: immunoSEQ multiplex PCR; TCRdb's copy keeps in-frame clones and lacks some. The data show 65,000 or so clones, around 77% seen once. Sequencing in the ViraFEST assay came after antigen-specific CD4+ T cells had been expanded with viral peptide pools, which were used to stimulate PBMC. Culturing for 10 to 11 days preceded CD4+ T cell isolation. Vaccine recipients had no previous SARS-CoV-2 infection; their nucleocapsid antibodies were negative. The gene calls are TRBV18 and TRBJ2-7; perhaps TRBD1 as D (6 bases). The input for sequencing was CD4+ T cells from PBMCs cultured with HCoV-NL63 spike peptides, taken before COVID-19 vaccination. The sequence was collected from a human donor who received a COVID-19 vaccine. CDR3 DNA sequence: TGTGCCAGCTCACGACGTGGGGGCGTCTCCTACGAGCAGTACGTC. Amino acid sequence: CASSRRGGVSYEQYV.